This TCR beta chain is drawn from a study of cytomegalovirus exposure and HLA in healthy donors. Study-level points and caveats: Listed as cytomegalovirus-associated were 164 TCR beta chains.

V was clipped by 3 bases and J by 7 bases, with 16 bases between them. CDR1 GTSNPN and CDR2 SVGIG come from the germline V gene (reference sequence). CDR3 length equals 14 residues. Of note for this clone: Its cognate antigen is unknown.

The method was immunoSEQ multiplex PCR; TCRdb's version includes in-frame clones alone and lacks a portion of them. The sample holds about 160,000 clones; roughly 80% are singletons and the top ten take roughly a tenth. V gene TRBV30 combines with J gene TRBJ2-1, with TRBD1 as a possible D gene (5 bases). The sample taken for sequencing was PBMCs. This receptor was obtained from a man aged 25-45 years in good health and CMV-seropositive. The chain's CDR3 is CAWSPRATSNEQFF. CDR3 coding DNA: TGTGCCTGGAGCCCCAGGGCCACCTCGAATGAGCAGTTCTTC. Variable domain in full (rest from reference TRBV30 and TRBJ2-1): SQTIHQWPATLVQPVGSPLSLECTVEGTSNPNLYWYRQAAGRGLQLLFYSVGIGQISSEVPQNLSASRPQDRQFILSSKKLLLSDSGFYLCAWSPRATSNEQFFGPGTRLTVL.